The clone carrying this TCR beta chain was recorded at least ten times. Its antigen is unidentified. The entry originates in a study of T cells after yellow fever vaccination. Overall study context: SMART-Seq v4 Ultra Low Input served to prepare low-cell-number fractions. Overall study results and limits: Post-booster reappearance was seen for most primary-vaccination clones (just under 97% CD4, around 88% CD8). Though it reached lower strength, the secondary response hit its peak faster, day 5 versus 15.

Germline CDR1 reads SGHDN; CDR2 reads FVKESK. Deletions cut 3 bases from V and 7 bases from J, with 9 bases between. The CDR3 covers 13 residues. 5'RACE template switching generated TCR cDNA, adding a universal primer site and UMIs. TCRdb independently ran MiXCR on the 5' RACE reads; one entry per CDR3 protein. The repertoire holds 200,000 to 300,000 distinct CDR3 sequences, with roughly 6.8% as singletons. The input for sequencing was CD4+ T cells sorted from PBMCs, taken on the day of the yellow fever booster vaccination. The TCR comes from a man under 40 who received the YFV17D yellow fever vaccine. The genes are TRBV14 and TRBJ2-2; D is uncertain. CDR3: CASSQAGRGELFF. DNA of the CDR3: TGTGCCAGCAGCCAGGCCGGGCGCGGGGAGCTGTTTTTT.